These 7 T cell receptor beta chains share one sample of origin, sequenced in a study of blood T cell repertoires in COVID-19. Profiled with immunoSEQ multiplex PCR; TCRdb holds only in-frame clones, not every one. Of fewer than 150,000 clones listed, 60% to 85% are singletons. The sequenced sample consisted of peripheral blood. These receptor sequences come from a man older than 75 with acute or convalescent COVID-19.

The rearrangement links TRBV3-1 (or the pseudogene TRBV3-2) to TRBJ2-5; 9 bases match TRBD1. Germline V gives CDR1 LGHDT, CDR2 YNNKEL (reference sequence). Unmatched junction bases numbered 11, after V lost 7 bases and J lost 5 bases. The CDR3 loop spans 15 amino acids. CDR3 residues: CASTLGQGDGETQYF. The CDR3 DNA follows: TGTGCCAGCACCCTGGGACAGGGTGACGGGGAGACCCAGTACTTC.

V gene TRBV18 combines with J gene TRBJ1-2, with D unresolved. The CDR3 length is 13 residues. CDR1 and CDR2 (germline): KGHSH, LQKENI. The V gene lost 5 bases and the J gene lost 3 bases, with 10 bases spanning the gap. The CDR3 loop is CASSSKGDYGYTF. DNA of the CDR3: TGTGCCAGCTCATCAAAGGGAGACTATGGCTACACCTTC.

For the CDR3, the DNA is TGTGCCAGCCGGAAACAGGGAACCAGCTACGAGCAGTACTTC. Its protein is CASRKQGTSYEQYF. This chain joins TRBV5-4 and TRBJ2-7; a weak D match, TRBD1 (6 bases). Germline V lookup: CDR1 SGHNT, CDR2 YYREEE (reference sequence). The CDR3 covers 14 residues. Trimming cost V 7 bases and J 3 bases, with 17 bases left between them.

V is TRBV5-1 and J is TRBJ2-3; TRBD1 matches at 9 bases. The V gene's germline CDR1 is SGHRS and CDR2 YFSETQ. After removal of 3 bases from V and 5 bases from J, the junction contained 7 bases not matched to a gene. The CDR3 sequence is 15 residues long. The CDR3 DNA reads as TGCGCCAGCAGCTACGGACAGGGGTTGAGAGATACGCAGTATTTT. Translation: CASSYGQGLRDTQYF. The complete variable domain, with remaining parts taken from reference TRBV5-1 and TRBJ2-3, reads KAGVTQTPRYLIKTRGQQVTLSCSPISGHRSVSWYQQTPGQGLQFLFEYFSETQRNKGNFPGRFSGRQFSNSRSEMNVSTLELGDSALYLCASSYGQGLRDTQYFGPGTRLTVL.

The genes are TRBV7-8 and TRBJ1-4, with TRBD1 identical over 8 bases. The CDR3 contains 17 residues. Germline trimming cut 5 bases from V and 6 bases from J; bases unmatched to any gene: 14. Germline assignment: CDR1 SGHVS and CDR2 FQNEAQ. In nucleotides, the CDR3 is TGTGCCAGCAGCCGAGACAGGGGCGTTCGTCAGGATGAAAAACTGTTTTTT. Protein: CASSRDRGVRQDEKLFF.

This rearrangement joins TRBV18 to TRBJ1-1; TRBD1 matches 9 bases. Germline CDR1 KGHSH, CDR2 LQKENI. The CDR3 runs 18 residues. After removal of 2 bases from V and 4 bases from J, the junction contained 14 bases not matched to a gene. CDR3 sequence: CASSPIPTGGTVVTEAFF. The CDR3 DNA reads as TGTGCCAGCTCACCAATCCCGACAGGGGGAACCGTGGTCACTGAAGCTTTCTTT.

The rearrangement links TRBV6-5 to TRBJ1-2; a possible D gene is TRBD1 (6 bases). The germline V gene encodes CDR1 MNHEY and CDR2 SVGAGI. CDR3 size: 14 residues. Deletions cut 4 bases from V and 6 bases from J, with 15 bases between. CDR3: CASSFAGGRDGYTF. CDR3 in DNA: TGTGCCAGCAGTTTCGCGGGGGGCAGGGATGGCTACACCTTC.